This T cell receptor (beta chain) was captured in a study of OX40 agonist ivuxolimab in advanced cancers. Study-wide context: Ivuxolimab, an antibody acting as an agonist of OX40 (CD134), was used to treat patients.

TCRdb's table, derived via immunoSEQ multiplex PCR, lists solely in-frame clones and lacks some. Found here are around 50,000 clones, almost 85% of them singletons; the top ten hold 1.2%. The CDR3 loop spans 12 amino acids. The V end lost 0 bases, the J end lost 8 bases, and 7 bases lay between the germline ends. Germline values: CDR1 MGHDK, CDR2 SYGVNS. The chain uses TRBV25-1 and TRBJ1-1, with unresolved D. The sequences come from CD4+ or CD8+ T cells sorted from blood, collected in a trial of the OX40 agonist ivuxolimab. The source of this sequence is an adult with an advanced solid tumor such as melanoma, head and neck, liver or kidney cancer. CDR3: CASSEYDGEAFF. CDR3 nucleotide sequence: TGTGCCAGCAGTGAATATGATGGCGAAGCTTTCTTT.